The sequence of this T cell receptor (beta chain) was determined in a study of shared clonotypes between healthy human individuals. Whole-study results and caveats: A small donor pool kept down the genetic and exposure-history diversity that was represented.

This clone was counted once. What it binds is not known. All donors qualified as healthy HIV-negative adults and had experienced no recent acute infections or vaccinations. Germline values: CDR1 MGHRA, CDR2 YSYEKL. This CDR3 spans 17 amino acids. V gave up 0 bases and J gave up 2 bases; unmatched junction bases: 5. In the original processing: ImmunoSEQ junction-only sequences lacked quality scores, so their filtering differed. Clones were sequenced by immunoSEQ multiplex PCR, and TCRdb holds only the in-frame ones, with some missing. V and J calls and clone size are those listed in that table; D and trimming were worked out from the DNA. The table lists some 790,000 clones, about two thirds of them singletons.

The receptor comes from a woman aged 30 to 39 in good health. The sample was memory CD4+ T cells sorted from blood. Described subset: CD45RA-negative fraction. V gene TRBV4-1 combines with J gene TRBJ2-3; 10 bases are shared with TRBD1. CDR3 amino acids: CASSQDAGTGDTDTQYF. CDR3 in DNA: TGCGCCAGCAGCCAAGATGCCGGGACAGGGGACACAGATACGCAGTATTTT.